These T cell receptor beta chains were read from a single sample in a study of response to subunit inactivated influenza vaccine. TCRdb passed the RT-PCR reads through MiXCR, listing each CDR3 protein once. The sample contains about 520,000 distinct CDR3 sequences, approximately 11% of which appear only once. The sequencing here drew on PBMCs from blood, taken about 40 days after vaccination. All receptors come from a man aged 45-65 years who received an inactivated influenza vaccine. Both conserved end residues are part of each CDR3. D genes are given only for firm matches.

- TRBV4-2 CASSQDPGAGAMNTEAFF
- TRBV6-2/TRBV6-3 CASRVAWANYGYTF
- TRBV3-1 CASSPSSESEQFF
- TRBV7-9 CASRYAGTANTGELFF
TRBD2 TRBV4-1 CASSQGLAGTPGTQYF
- TRBV5-1 CASSLGRATYASYGYTF
- TRBV20-1 CSARVGGSLLVTEAFF
TRBD2 TRBV7-6 CASSLTPSTSGETQYF
- TRBV7-9 CASTQTPQKNTEAFF
TRBD1 TRBV6-5 CASSTFRQGGTEAFF
- TRBV15 CATSAGVMNTEAFF
TRBD2 TRBV2 CASSDAGGGTDTQYF
- TRBV29-1 CSVEEQETQYF
- TRBV12-3/TRBV12-4 CASSLGWSIGAFF
TRBD2 TRBV20-1 CSARTSGGKYGEQYF
TRBD1 TRBV10-3 CANRQGTSYEQYF
- TRBV28 CASSYGGMGTDTQYF
- TRBV20-1 CSARDLVSPGETQYF
- TRBV7-2 CASSPGKTDVGYF
TRBD2 TRBV20-1 CSGTAGDSTGELFF
- TRBV4-1 CASSQDPVGRGLDEQFF
TRBD2 TRBV24-1 CATSALAGGSDTQYF
TRBD1 TRBV4-1 CASSQDGTGAGGYTF
- TRBV18 CASQGGGADTQYF
- TRBV6-1 CASALSGANVLTF
- TRBV12-3/TRBV12-4 CASSLGGLAPLHF
- TRBV6-2/TRBV6-3 CASSYYKGNTEAFF
- TRBV6-2/TRBV6-3 CASMMMGEQYF
TRBD2 TRBV7-9 CASSLAKTSGAYNEQFF
- TRBV7-2 CASSLDRGRQYF
TRBD1 TRBV5-5 CASRPPGQGNYGYTF
TRBD1 TRBV6-5 CASSYTGDDNSPLHF
- TRBV5-1 CASSLKQGEAPGANVLTF
- TRBV28 CASSLSRVNEQFF
- TRBV7-2 CASSLTGRVEGTVNTEAFF
- TRBV12-3/TRBV12-4 CASSPDLYGYTF
TRBD1 TRBV29-1 CSVRDGGGQGETNYGYTF
- TRBV5-1 CASSFLGGVGLMTEAFF
- TRBV10-2 CASSESQQVYYRAGLLYGYTF
TRBD2 TRBV20-1 CSAILAGVFNEQFF
TRBD1 TRBV12-3/TRBV12-4 CASSLSWTGPMNTEAFF
- TRBV14 CASSQGGYGAFF
TRBD1 TRBV29-1 CSALLLRDRGPGELFF
- TRBV5-1 CASSLSGKGTYNEQFF
TRBD1 TRBV20-1 CSARTGPSTDTQYF
TRBD1 TRBV12-3/TRBV12-4 CASTKTGSNQPQHF
- TRBV7-9 CASSLAAGSGANVLTF
- TRBV5-1 CASSLEGVGTDTQYF
- TRBV7-6 CASSLLGGLGQGDIQYF
TRBD2 TRBV5-1 CASSPRTSGRSQETQYF
TRBD1 TRBV7-2 CASSSRDRAREQYF
- TRBV5-1 CASSGPRGPANTGELFF
- TRBV10-3 CAISLTVSTGELFF
TRBD2 TRBV12-3/TRBV12-4 CVSSLPGRVYNEQFF
- TRBV6-2/TRBV6-3 CASSYSHEQYF